What follows describes a single T cell receptor beta chain. The antigen remains undetermined. The study, taken as a whole, reports: The TCR gene usage of tumor memory CD4+ T cells clustered together with blood and lymph node memory CD4+ cells and with lymph node naive CD4+ cells. The larger-cohort validation was restricted to a single TCR beta V-J rearrangement rather than whole repertoires.

Tregs were sorted as CD4+CD25+CD127-/low cells. TCRdb re-called the 5' RACE reads through MiXCR, storing one row per CDR3 protein. The profile shows approximately 4,900 distinct CDR3 sequences, 72% of them singletons. Per the germline V gene, CDR1 is WSHSY and CDR2 is SAAADI. The CDR3 totals 13 residues. Trimming removed 4 bases from V and 10 bases from J; junction bases left unmatched: 8. The V call is TRBV10-2, the J call TRBJ1-1; TRBD1 matches at 8 bases. The sequenced sample was Tregs sorted from blood. The source of this sequence is a female donor with breast cancer. The CDR3 DNA follows: TGCGCCAGCAGTGCCACGACCGACAGGGGAGCTTTCTTT. Protein: CASSATTDRGAFF.